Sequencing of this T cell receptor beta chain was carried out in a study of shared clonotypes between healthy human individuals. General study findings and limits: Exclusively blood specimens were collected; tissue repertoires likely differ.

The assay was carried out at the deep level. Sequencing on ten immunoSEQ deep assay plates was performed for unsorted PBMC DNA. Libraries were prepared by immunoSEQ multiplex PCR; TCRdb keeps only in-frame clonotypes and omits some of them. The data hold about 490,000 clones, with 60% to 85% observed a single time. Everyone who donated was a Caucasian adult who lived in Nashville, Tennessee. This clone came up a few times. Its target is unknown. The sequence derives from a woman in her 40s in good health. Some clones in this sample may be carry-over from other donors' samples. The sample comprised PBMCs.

The CDR3 DNA is TGTGCCAGCTCACCCAAGGGGGACAGTGACAATGAGCAGTTCTTC. Residues: CASSPKGDSDNEQFF. The chain uses TRBV18 and TRBJ2-1, with 7 bases that match TRBD1. The V segment lost 3 bases and the J segment 5 bases; nucleotides outside the gene matches: 7. Germline V gene lookup returns CDR1 KGHSH and CDR2 LQKENI. This CDR3 spans 15 amino acids.